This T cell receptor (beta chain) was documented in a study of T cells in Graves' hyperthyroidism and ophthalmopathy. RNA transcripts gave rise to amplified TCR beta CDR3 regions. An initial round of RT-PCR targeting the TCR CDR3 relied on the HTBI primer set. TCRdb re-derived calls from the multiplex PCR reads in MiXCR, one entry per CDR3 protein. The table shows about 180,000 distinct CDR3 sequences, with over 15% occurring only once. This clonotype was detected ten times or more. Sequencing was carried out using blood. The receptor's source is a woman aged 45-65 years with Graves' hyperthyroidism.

The CDR3: CATSDFGRGGGETQYF. Here the CDR3 DNA reads TGTGCCACCAGTGACTTCGGGCGGGGGGGCGGCGAGACCCAGTACTTC. The chain carries TRBV24-1 and TRBJ2-5; 9 positions agree with TRBD2. The CDR3 extends over 16 amino acids. The germline CDR1 and CDR2 sequences are KGHDR and SFDVKD. J lost 5 bases, V lost 4 bases, and 10 bases had no gene match.